The 4 T cell receptor beta chains given below trace back to one sample, sequenced in a study of control samples from healthy donors and cancer patients. This table comes from immunoSEQ multiplex PCR, and its TCRdb copy is limited to in-frame clones, with some not included. The profile shows 75,000 to 95,000 clones, 85% to 90% of them singletons. Sequenced sample: PBMCs. The receptors were gathered from a woman between 50 and 59 years old with colorectal cancer.

This clone has more than one count but fewer than ten. This chain uses TRBV11-1 with TRBJ2-6; tentative D call: TRBD1 (6 bases). Germline loops: CDR1 SGHAT, CDR2 FQDESV (reference sequence). The CDR3 spans 16 residues. V was trimmed by 3 bases and J by 0 bases, leaving 9 bases between them. The chain's CDR3 is CASSFSGVSGANVLTF. CDR3 bases: TGTGCCAGCAGCTTTTCAGGGGTCTCTGGGGCCAACGTCCTGACTTTC.

The rearrangement links TRBV6-2 or TRBV6-3 to TRBJ2-1, with TRBD2 matching over 16 bases. With V trimmed by 5 bases and J by 0 bases, 4 bases remained unmatched. Germline V CDR1 and CDR2: MNHEY, SVGEGT. The CDR3 is 18 residues long. CDR3 in amino acids: CASSTGTSGGASYNEQFF. CDR3 DNA: TGTGCCAGCAGTACGGGGACTAGCGGGGGGGCCTCCTACAATGAGCAGTTCTTC.

This clone was counted once. The chain uses TRBV3-1 (or the pseudogene TRBV3-2) and TRBJ2-5; no reliable D call. The V end was cut by 0 bases, the J end by 5 bases, with 13 bases between. This CDR3 spans 15 amino acids. Per germline, CDR1 LGHDT and CDR2 YNNKEL (reference sequence). The CDR3 DNA follows: TGTGCCAGCAGCCAAGACAAGACCCTGCGGGAGACCCAGTACTTC. Translation gives CASSQDKTLRETQYF.

This sequence joins TRBV5-6 and TRBJ2-4, with D tentatively TRBD2 (5 bases). The CDR3 is 16 residues long. Germline V gene sequence: CDR1 SGHDT, CDR2 YYEEEE. V lost 1 base and J 2 bases, leaving 13 bases between the germline ends. The CDR3 loop is CASSLSTLGTKNIQYF. For the CDR3, the DNA is TGTGCCAGCAGCTTGTCGACTCTCGGGACCAAAAACATTCAGTACTTC.